This TCR beta chain was obtained from a study of persistence of HIV-infected CD4 T cells. General study results and limits: Bulk TCR data could not be restricted to HIV-1-infected CMV-responding cells.

The immunoSEQ assay was version 4, run in survey mode. Profiling relied on immunoSEQ multiplex PCR, and the TCRdb table lists in-frame clones only, not all of them. This sample has roughly 35,000 clones; 65% to 85% occur once, and the top ten carry 1.5% to 2%. The stimulus was lysate of CMV-infected fibroblasts, about 11 ug/mL. Memory cells lacking CD40L and CD69 with high CD45RO were sorted. Points on this clone: Its antigen is not known.

This CDR3 has 14 residues. Trimming removed 8 bases from V and 4 bases from J, with 17 bases in between. The V gene's germline CDR1 is MNHEY and CDR2 SVGAGI. The chain links TRBV6-5 to TRBJ1-1, with D maybe TRBD1 (6 bases). This sample comprised CD4+ T cells sorted from PBMCs after approximately 20-hour stimulation, obtained from a patient who received antiretroviral therapy. This TCR came from an adult man with HIV who was CMV-seropositive. CDR3 coding DNA: TGTGCCAGCTTCACCACGGGGGCGCCCACTGAAGCTTTCTTT. This translates into CASFTTGAPTEAFF.